The entry that follows covers one TCR beta chain sequence. This clonotype appeared many times. Its target antigen remains unknown. No much larger clone exists at a distance of one base, and base qualities are not known. The entry originates in a study of immune heterogeneity within non-small cell lung tumors listed by TCRdb under 2018. For context, the study as a whole: By histology, the tumors included roughly 9 non-squamous carcinomas, a few squamous cell carcinomas and 1 tumor not otherwise specified. The study combined whole-exome sequencing, RNA-seq and TCR beta repertoire sequencing of multiple spatially distinct regions from each NSCLC tumor to examine intratumoral immune heterogeneity. TCR repertoire analysis included 55 to 65 tumor loci from around 16 patients, whereas transcriptome data included only approximately 44 loci from about 13 patients. Neoantigen binding to each patient's HLA alleles was predicted with netMHCpan-3.0 for mutant peptides of 8 to 11 amino acids.

The full study reports these points: A statistically significant but moderate positive correlation (R around 0.33) was observed between local T-cell repertoire clonality and local tumor mutational burden. High-frequency TCR beta clonotypes were largely distinct between individual patients. Within a given patient, the same dominant CDR3B clonotypes showed up repeatedly across loci, although different tumor locations also carried unique high-frequency clones.

Genomic DNA extracted from bulk tumor tissue served as TCR template, with around 590 ng gDNA amplified per sample. During surgery, several biopsies were collected from each primary tumor and placed as far from one another as possible within the tumor mass. The study cohort was described as untreated and was composed of newly diagnosed NSCLC cases undergoing curative surgery. The donors were fewer than 17 patients with newly diagnosed non-small cell lung cancer who were having surgery with curative intent. The resected tumor masses were reviewed by two independent pathologists. Sequencing was performed only on DNA and RNA samples of high quality. The TCR beta CDR3 region was amplified with a multiplex PCR system, in which a first round of 10 cycles was run using 32 V-gene forward and 13 J-gene reverse primers. A QIAGEN Multiplex PCR Kit was used for first-round PCR, and the primer sequences were filed in Chinese patent CN105087789A. Illumina universal primers were added in a second PCR round performed with the Phusion High-Fidelity PCR Kit. The TCR libraries underwent paired-end sequencing with a read length of 151 bp on the Illumina HiSeq X Ten platform. The paper's processing steps were these. Cutadapt was used to discard reads without multiplex PCR primers, PEAR merged the read pairs, and MiXCR with default settings called the CDR3 regions. Repertoire diversity was assessed by Shannon entropy, and clonality was calculated as one minus the Shannon entropy divided by the ln of the count of productive unique sequences. Dominant or high-frequency T-cell clones were defined as clonotypes at frequencies of at least 0.5%. The raw public reads went through TCRdb reprocessing: fastp at Q25, MiXCR clone calling, in-frame beta chains kept. Under each unique CDR3 protein, matching rows form one entry showing the most common genes and DNA. The V and J calls, along with clone size, are taken from TCRdb and not from the paper's own processing. The table for this sample lists fewer than 8,000 distinct CDR3 sequences; about 20% of them were counted only once. Around 8.6% of the sample comes from the top ten.

The germline V gene (reference sequence) yields LNHDA for CDR1 and SQIVND for CDR2. V and J are truncated by 6 bases and 6 bases respectively, leaving an intervening sequence of 17 bases. From cysteine to phenylalanine, the CDR3 is 14 amino acids long. Only the CDR3 portion is preserved as DNA: 42 bases, with reading frame beginning at the first base. This chain joins TRBV19 to TRBJ1-1; the D gene cannot be named for sure. The TCR sequence derives from a man between 65 and 80 years old with non-small cell lung cancer. The specimen was lung tumor tissue. The CDR3 protein is CASSNHGDKSEAFF. Here is the DNA: TGTGCCAGTAGCAACCATGGGGATAAATCTGAAGCTTTCTTT. With the portions outside the CDR3 filled from the reference TRBV19 and TRBJ1-1 genes, the complete variable region becomes DGGITQSPKYLFRKEGQNVTLSCEQNLNHDAMYWYRQDPGQGLRLIYYSQIVNDFQKGDIAEGYSVSREKKESFPLTVTSAQKNPTAFYLCASSNHGDKSEAFFGQGTRLTVV.